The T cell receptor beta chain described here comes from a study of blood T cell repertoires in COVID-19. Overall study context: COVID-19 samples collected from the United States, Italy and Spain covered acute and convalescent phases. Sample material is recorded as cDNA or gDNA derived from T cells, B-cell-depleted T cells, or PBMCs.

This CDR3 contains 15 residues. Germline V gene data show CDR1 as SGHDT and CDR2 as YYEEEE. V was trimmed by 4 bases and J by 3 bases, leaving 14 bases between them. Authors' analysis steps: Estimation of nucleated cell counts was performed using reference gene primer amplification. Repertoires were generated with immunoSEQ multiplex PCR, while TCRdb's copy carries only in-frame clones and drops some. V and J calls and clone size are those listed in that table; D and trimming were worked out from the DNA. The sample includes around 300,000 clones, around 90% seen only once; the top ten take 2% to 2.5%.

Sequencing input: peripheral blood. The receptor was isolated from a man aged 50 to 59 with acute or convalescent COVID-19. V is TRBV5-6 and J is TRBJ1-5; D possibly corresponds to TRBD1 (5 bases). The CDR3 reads CASSLNSGFNQPQHF. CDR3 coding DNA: TGTGCCAGCAGCCTAAACTCAGGGTTCAATCAGCCCCAGCATTTT.